This TCR beta chain was observed in a study of beta chain features in type 1 diabetes. This clone turned up a few times. Antigen unknown. Other DNA sequences in this specimen translate into the identical CDR3. Study-level points and caveats: Researchers report that Type 1 diabetes patients had moderately but significantly shorter TCRB CDR3s across all four CD4+ subsets.

Isolated RNA was reverse transcribed in full, so expressed TCRB transcripts were sequenced. Profiling relied on immunoSEQ multiplex PCR, and the TCRdb table lists in-frame clones only, not all of them. The sample has 300,000 to 400,000 clones; approximately 12% are singletons. Deletions cut 3 bases from V and 7 bases from J, with 7 bases between. The germline gives CDR1 MDHEN, CDR2 SYDVKM. This CDR3 is built from 12 residues. Source material: naive CD4+ T cells from blood. The TCR sequence derives from a young woman with type 1 diabetes. This chain links TRBV28 with TRBJ1-5; maybe TRBD1 (5 bases). The CDR3 region is CASSLGLQPQHF. The CDR3 coding sequence is TGTGCCAGCAGTTTGGGGCTCCAGCCCCAGCATTTT.